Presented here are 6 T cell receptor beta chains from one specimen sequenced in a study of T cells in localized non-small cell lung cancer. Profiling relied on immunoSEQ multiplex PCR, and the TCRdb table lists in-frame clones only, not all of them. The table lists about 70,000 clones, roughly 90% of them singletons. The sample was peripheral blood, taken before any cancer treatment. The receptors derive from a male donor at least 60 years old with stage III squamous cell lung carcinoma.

The CDR3: CASSESGGRNTIYF. In DNA, the CDR3 is TGCGCCAGCAGTGAGTCGGGCGGCCGAAACACCATATATTTT. The chain carries TRBV10-2 and TRBJ1-3; D uncertain. CDR1 and CDR2 (germline): WSHSY, SAAADI. The V gene lost 0 bases and the J gene lost 5 bases, with 8 bases spanning the gap. This CDR3 comprises 14 residues.

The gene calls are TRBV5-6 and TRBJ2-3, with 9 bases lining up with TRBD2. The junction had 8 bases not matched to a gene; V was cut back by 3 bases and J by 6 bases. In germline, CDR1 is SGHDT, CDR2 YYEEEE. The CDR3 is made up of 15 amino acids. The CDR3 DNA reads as TGTGCCAGCAGCTCGATCAGCGGGGGGAGGGATACGCAGTATTTT. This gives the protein CASSSISGGRDTQYF.

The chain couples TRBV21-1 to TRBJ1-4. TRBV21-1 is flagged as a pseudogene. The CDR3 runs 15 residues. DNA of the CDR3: TGTTGGGGGGCACTGCCCGGATCCACTAATGAAAAACTGTTTTTT. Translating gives CWGALPGSTNEKLFF.

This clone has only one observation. In nucleotides, the CDR3 is TGTGCCAGCAGCGGGGACAGTCGAGAGACCCAGTACTTC. Translating it yields CASSGDSRETQYF. This chain links TRBV7-9 with TRBJ2-5, with TRBD1 identical over 7 bases. V shed 5 bases, J shed 4 bases, and the junction held 4 bases outside the gene matches. This CDR3 spans 13 amino acids. The germline gives CDR1 SEHNR, CDR2 FQNEAQ (reference sequence).

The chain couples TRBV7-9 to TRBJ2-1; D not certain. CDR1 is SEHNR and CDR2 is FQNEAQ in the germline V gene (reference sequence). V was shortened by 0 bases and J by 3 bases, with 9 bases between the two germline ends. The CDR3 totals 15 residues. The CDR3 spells CASSLARGIYNEQFF. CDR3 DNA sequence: TGTGCCAGCAGCTTAGCGCGCGGAATCTACAATGAGCAGTTCTTC.

The CDR3 coding sequence is TGTGCCAGCAGCCGGACAGGGAGTAAGGGTGGGAATGAGCAGTTCTTC. It is translated as CASSRTGSKGGNEQFF. The rearrangement joins TRBV5-4 to TRBJ2-1; 8 bases are a match to TRBD1. Per germline, CDR1 SGHNT and CDR2 YYREEE (reference sequence). This CDR3 has 16 amino acids. J gave up 7 bases and V 4 bases, and 13 bases lay outside the gene matches.